This section outlines one T cell receptor beta chain sequence together with its context. Its cognate antigen is unknown. The run depth of the assay was deep. Every subset's genomic DNA went evenly onto several immunoSEQ plates. Only in-frame clones appear in the TCRdb table, and some are missing; sequencing was by immunoSEQ multiplex PCR. The repertoire consists of 800,000 to 950,000 clones, with 90% to 98% occurring once and the leading ten covering around 0.21%. Selected positively for CCR7 and CD45RO-negative, naive CD8 cells excluded terminally differentiated effector memory CD45RA+ cells. The sample is drawn from a study of shared clonotypes between healthy human individuals. This CDR3 region has 14 residues. V was shortened by 3 bases and J by 2 bases, with 9 bases between the two germline ends. Germline values: CDR1 SNHLY, CDR2 FYNNEI. Study results and caveats: Around 4.7% was the fraction of naive CD4 clonotypes found shared across four donors. Across subsets, estimated richness was generally greater for naive than for memory populations.

The source of this sequence is a man under 40 in good health. The source material was naive CD8+ T cells sorted from blood. The rearrangement uses TRBV2 and TRBJ2-3; D might be TRBD1 (6 bases). DNA for the CDR3: TGTGCCAGCAGTGAGTACAGGGTCACAGATACGCAGTATTTT. Encoded protein: CASSEYRVTDTQYF.